Only one count was recorded for the clone carrying this T cell receptor beta chain. Its antigen is unknown. The isolated RNA, all of it, was reverse transcribed, so expressed TCRB transcripts were what got sequenced. Clones were read by immunoSEQ multiplex PCR, and TCRdb kept only the in-frame ones, dropping some. The sample contains around 320,000 clones, around 13% of which appear only once. The data originate from a study of beta chain features in type 1 diabetes. Study results and limitations: Across patients, naive, central memory and Treg TCRB repertoires exhibited apparently greater similarity than was observed across healthy donors. Patients and controls would be equally affected if PCR favored shorter templates. Insertion counts at VDJ junctions were lower in type 1 diabetes patients, who also showed more deletions there.

The ends lost 3 bases at V and 2 bases at J; junction bases unmatched: 7. There are 16 residues in the CDR3. Germline lookup yields CDR1 MGHDK and CDR2 SYGVNS. This clonotype was sampled from a man aged 30-40 years in good health. The chain joins TRBV25-1 to TRBJ2-1, with TRBD2 identical over 7 bases. Sequenced: central memory CD4+ T cells from blood. The CDR3 DNA is TGTGCCAGCAGTGAGGGGAGCGGGATAACCTACAATGAGCAGTTCTTC. This translates into CASSEGSGITYNEQFF. Variable domain in full (rest from reference TRBV25-1 and TRBJ2-1): EADIYQTPRYLVIGTGKKITLECSQTMGHDKMYWYQQDPGMELHLIHYSYGVNSTEKGDLSSESTVSRIRTEHFPLTLESARPSHTSQYLCASSEGSGITYNEQFFGPGTRLTVL.